Presented here are 20 T cell receptor beta chains from one specimen sequenced in a study of CD8 T cells in Susac syndrome. Random hexamers were used to reverse transcribe roughly 0.45 to 1 ug of RNA. MiXCR, applied by TCRdb to the immunoSEQ multiplex PCR reads, yields one record per CDR3 protein. The table shows 160,000 or so distinct CDR3 sequences, with less than 97% occurring only once. What was sequenced was CD8+ T cells from PBMCs. These receptors originate from a human donor with multiple sclerosis.

The genes are TRBV30 and TRBJ1-1; 7 positions match TRBD1. J lost 4 bases, V lost 5 bases, and 7 bases had no gene match. Germline V CDR1 and CDR2: GTSNPN, SVGIG (reference sequence). This CDR3 region has 13 residues. CDR3 sequence reads: CAWVTGLGTEAFF. CDR3 nucleotides: TGTGCCTGGGTGACAGGGTTGGGCACTGAAGCTTTCTTT.

V is TRBV27 and J is TRBJ1-1, with 9 bases fitting TRBD1. This CDR3 has 14 amino acids. The germline gives CDR1 MNHEY, CDR2 SMNVEV (reference sequence). Germline trimming cut 6 bases from V and 6 bases from J; bases unmatched to any gene: 8. As DNA, the CDR3 is TGTGCCAGCAGAGTGGGACAGGGAGCTTCTGAAGCTTTCTTT. Its translation is CASRVGQGASEAFF.

The chain combines TRBV7-6 with TRBJ2-3; D possibly corresponds to TRBD2 (8 bases). V lost 7 bases and J lost 0, with 14 bases in between. Germline V CDR1 and CDR2: SGHVS, FNYEAQ. There are 15 residues in the CDR3. CDR3 sequence reads: CASTREGASTDTQYF. The DNA for the CDR3 is TGTGCCAGCACCCGGGAGGGGGCCAGCACAGATACGCAGTATTTT.

The chain links TRBV20-1 to TRBJ2-7; D tentatively reads TRBD1 or TRBD2 (5 bases each). The V end lost 0 bases, the J end lost 4 bases, and 13 bases lay between the germline ends. The CDR3 contains 14 residues. Germline lookup yields CDR1 DFQATT and CDR2 SNEGSKA (reference sequence). In nucleotides, the CDR3 is TGCAGTGCTAGAGATCCCAGGGACGGTTACGAGCAGTACTTC. Translated, it gives CSARDPRDGYEQYF.

This chain connects TRBV4-1 to TRBJ2-7; 8 bases map to TRBD2. CDR1 is MGHRA, CDR2 YSYEKL, per germline. The CDR3 totals 15 residues. V lost 5 bases and J lost 0; bases outside the gene matches: 6. CDR3 DNA: TGCGCCAGCAGCAAGGGACTAGGGGTCTCCTACGAGCAGTACGTC. Translating it yields CASSKGLGVSYEQYV.

The chain joins TRBV29-1 to TRBJ1-2, with 7 bases identical to TRBD1. This CDR3 has 13 residues. Germline-derived CDR1 and CDR2 are SQVTM and ANQGSEA. With 3 bases clipped from V and 5 bases from J, the junction kept 6 bases outside the gene matches. The CDR3 DNA follows: TGCAGCGTTGATACAGGGGAGAGTTATGGCTACACCTTC. Its protein is CSVDTGESYGYTF.

The chain combines TRBV6-6 with TRBJ2-3; D call uncertain. The length of the CDR3 is 16 residues. Germline-derived CDR1 and CDR2 are MNHNY and SVGAGI (reference sequence). V lost 4 bases, J lost 1 base, and 15 bases lay in between. In DNA, the CDR3 is TGTGCCAGCAGTTCTCCGAGGATCCAGGGCACAGATACGCAGTATTTT. It is translated as CASSSPRIQGTDTQYF.

The chain combines TRBV27 with TRBJ1-5; TRBD1 matches at 10 bases. After removal of 5 bases from V and 6 bases from J, the junction contained 7 bases not matched to a gene. The CDR3 totals 15 residues. Per the germline V gene, CDR1 is MNHEY and CDR2 is SMNVEV (reference sequence). The CDR3 DNA sequence: TGTGCCAGCAGTCCGACAGGGGGCTTAGGTCAGCCCCAGCATTTT. Translation: CASSPTGGLGQPQHF.

This chain links TRBV30 with TRBJ2-1; 8 nucleotides agree with TRBD1. Trimming took 5 bases from V and 10 from J; bases not matched to a gene: 4. Germline values: CDR1 GTSNPN, CDR2 SVGIG (reference sequence). The CDR3 has 11 amino acids. The CDR3 DNA follows: TGTGCCTGGGGACAGGGAAAGGAGCAGTTCTTC. Its translation: CAWGQGKEQFF. Drawing the rest from reference TRBV30 and TRBJ2-1, the complete variable domain is SQTIHQWPATLVQPVGSPLSLECTVEGTSNPNLYWYRQAAGRGLQLLFYSVGIGQISSEVPQNLSASRPQDRQFILSSKKLLLSDSGFYLCAWGQGKEQFFGPGTRLTVL.

The V call is TRBV3-1, the J call TRBJ2-7; D remains unclear. V lost 6 bases and J 3 bases, leaving 9 bases between the germline ends. The CDR3 length is 12 residues. The germline CDR1 and CDR2 sequences are LGHDT and YNNKEL (reference sequence). CDR3 region: CASSPMGYEQYF. The CDR3 DNA reads as TGTGCCAGCAGTCCGATGGGCTACGAGCAGTACTTC.

The chain couples TRBV12-3 or TRBV12-4 to TRBJ1-1, with D hard to call. The V end lost 10 bases, the J end lost 3 bases, and 6 bases lay between the germline ends. The CDR3 has 10 residues. The chain's CDR3 is CATEHTEAFF. The CDR3 DNA is TGTGCCACCGAGCACACTGAAGCTTTCTTT.

V gene TRBV2 combines with J gene TRBJ2-1; the D is unclear. Germline CDR1 SNHLY, CDR2 FYNNEI. This CDR3 contains 16 residues. V was clipped by 4 bases and J by 3 bases, with 16 bases between them. The CDR3 region has the DNA TGTGCCAGCAGTGCACAACTGGGGTCAAGCTACAATGAGCAGTTCTTC. This encodes CASSAQLGSSYNEQFF.

The J gene is TRBJ2-7, the V gene TRBV5-1; 11 nucleotides align to TRBD1. The germline V gene has CDR1 SGHRS and CDR2 YFSETQ. This CDR3 spans 16 amino acids. Trimming took 3 bases from V and 3 from J; bases not matched to a gene: 8. The CDR3 sequence: CASSSGTGGTHYEQYF. The DNA for the CDR3 is TGCGCCAGCAGCTCCGGGACAGGGGGGACTCACTACGAGCAGTACTTC.

The chain couples TRBV13 to TRBJ2-7; D is perhaps TRBD2 (5 bases). Germline values: CDR1 PRHDT, CDR2 FYEKMQ (reference sequence). The CDR3 consists of 13 residues. V lost 4 bases, J lost 5 bases, and 12 bases lay in between. CDR3 in DNA: TGTGCCAGCAGCTCGAAACTAGATCACGAGCAGTACGTC. The encoded protein is CASSSKLDHEQYV.

This chain uses TRBV30 with TRBJ2-3; no reliable D call. CDR3 length: 13 residues. Trimming took off 4 bases at V and 4 bases at J, with 12 bases between the two ends. CDR1 is GTSNPN and CDR2 is SVGIG in the germline V gene (reference sequence). CDR3 sequence (DNA): TGTGCCTGGAATGTAGGCGTGGCAGATACGCAGTATTTT. This encodes CAWNVGVADTQYF.

The chain is built from TRBV29-1 and TRBJ2-2; no firm D call. CDR3 length equals 12 residues. V was trimmed by 5 bases and J by 4 bases, leaving 8 bases between them. Germline assignment: CDR1 SQVTM and CDR2 ANQGSEA. CDR3 sequence: CSVPHLTGELFF. The DNA for the CDR3 is TGCAGCGTTCCACATCTCACCGGGGAGCTGTTTTTT.

This chain joins TRBV18 and TRBJ2-7; D call uncertain. Germline assignment: CDR1 KGHSH and CDR2 LQKENI. The CDR3 contains 13 residues. With 6 bases removed from V and 1 base from J, the gap between germline ends came to 10 bases. The CDR3 sequence is CASSATNSYEQYV. For the CDR3, the DNA is TGTGCCAGCTCGGCAACAAATTCCTACGAGCAGTACGTC.

V usage is TRBV3-1 and J usage is TRBJ2-1; the D gene could be TRBD1 or TRBD2 (5 bases each). CDR1 LGHDT and CDR2 YNNKEL come from the germline V gene (reference sequence). Trimming cost V 0 bases and J 3 bases, with 15 bases left between them. The CDR3 consists of 17 residues. CDR3 in amino acids: CASSQDPRGRNYNEQFF. CDR3 in DNA: TGTGCCAGCAGCCAAGATCCCCGGGGCCGAAACTACAATGAGCAGTTCTTC.

J is TRBJ1-1 and V is TRBV5-1, with 8 bases fitting TRBD1. V trimming: 3 bases; J trimming: 2 bases; junction bases outside the gene matches: 3. The CDR3 is made up of 14 amino acids. CDR1 and CDR2 (germline): SGHRS, YFSETQ. CDR3 residues: CASSWTGPNTEAFF. In DNA form, the CDR3 reads TGCGCCAGCAGCTGGACAGGGCCTAACACTGAAGCTTTCTTT.

This rearrangement joins TRBV4-2 to TRBJ2-2, with TRBD2 matching over 8 bases. The CDR3 sequence is 17 residues long. Per the germline V gene, CDR1 is LGHNA and CDR2 is YNFKEQ. The junction had 5 bases not matched to a gene; V was cut back by 2 bases and J by 0 bases. The CDR3 bases are TGTGCCAGCAGCCAACTAAAGGGACTAGCGAACACCGGGGAGCTGTTTTTT. Amino acid sequence: CASSQLKGLANTGELFF.